Listed below are T cell receptor beta chains from one sample, sequenced in a study of T cells in Graves' hyperthyroidism and ophthalmopathy. TCRdb analysed the multiplex PCR reads with MiXCR anew, one entry per CDR3 protein. Of nearly 600,000 distinct CDR3 sequences listed, 11% to 15% are singletons. The material sequenced was blood. The receptors derive from a woman aged 25 to 39 with Graves' hyperthyroidism that later progressed to Graves' ophthalmopathy. The CDR3 runs from the conserved cysteine through the conserved F or W. Fields, in order: J gene, D gene, clone size, V gene, CDR3 DNA, CDR3 protein. A D gene is named only where the DNA matches it firmly. Only some rows state a clone size, as once, few, many or a class for expanded clones.

>TRBJ2-7|-|many|TRBV5-1
TGCGCCAGCAGCTTCTCGGACAGCGGGCCCTACGAGCAGTACTTC
CASSFSDSGPYEQYF
>TRBJ2-5|-|many|TRBV7-9
TGTGCCAGCAGCTTAGGTACTCGGGAGACCCAGTACTTC
CASSLGTRETQYF
>TRBJ2-1|-|-|TRBV30
TGTGCCTGGAGTAAAGCGGGTGGGTACAATGAGCAGTTCTTC
CAWSKAGGYNEQFF
>TRBJ2-1|-|many|TRBV7-2
TGTGCCAGCAGCCGATTTGGAGAGCAGTTCTTC
CASSRFGEQFF
>TRBJ1-3|TRBD1|many|TRBV19
TGTGCCAGTAGCCATCCAGGGGGCAGGAGTTGGAAGGAAAACACCATATATTTT
CASSHPGGRSWKENTIYF
>TRBJ1-3|-|few|TRBV5-1
TGCGCCAGCAGCTTGGATTCTCTCCGGACCTCTGGAAACACCATATATTTT
CASSLDSLRTSGNTIYF
>TRBJ2-2|TRBD2|-|TRBV28
TGTGCCGCCGCCGGGACTAGCGCGAACACCGGGGAGCTGTTTTTT
CAAAGTSANTGELFF
>TRBJ1-2|-|-|TRBV5-4
TGTGCCAGCAAGGGGCAGATGAACTATGGCTACACCTTC
CASKGQMNYGYTF
>TRBJ1-1|TRBD1|many|TRBV3-1
TGTGCCAGCAGCCAAGGAGGGGGCGGCACTGAAGCTTTCTTT
CASSQGGGGTEAFF
>TRBJ2-5|TRBD2|-|TRBV6-1
TGTGCCAGCAGCCTCGGGACTAGCGGGGGATCTTACTTC
CASSLGTSGGSYF
>TRBJ2-3|-|many|TRBV7-9
TGTGCCAGCAGCGGAGGCCGGAGAGATACGCAGTATTTT
CASSGGRRDTQYF
>TRBJ2-1|TRBD2|many|TRBV7-9
TGTGCCAGCAGTGTTGGGGGGGAGCGGGGTTCCTACAATGAGCAGTTCTTC
CASSVGGERGSYNEQFF
>TRBJ1-6|-|once|TRBV10-3
TGTGCCATCAGTGAGATCGGGCAGGGGAACAATTCACCCCTCCACTTT
CAISEIGQGNNSPLHF
>TRBJ1-3|-|few|TRBV18
TGTGCCACCTCCGGCGACACCATATATTTT
CATSGDTIYF
>TRBJ1-4|-|many|TRBV4-2
TGTGCCAGCAGCCAAGTTATTCAGGGCGTGGATGAAAAACTGTTTTTT
CASSQVIQGVDEKLFF
>TRBJ2-1|-|-|TRBV6-1
TGTGCCAGCAGTGAATACTCCTACAATGAGCAGTTCTTC
CASSEYSYNEQFF
>TRBJ2-1|TRBD1|-|TRBV5-1
TGCGCCAGCAGCTTGCCAACAGGGGGCGATGAGCAGTTCTTC
CASSLPTGGDEQFF
>TRBJ2-1|-|many|TRBV5-4
TGTGCCAGCAGGGCGGGAAAATACAATGAGCAGTTCTTC
CASRAGKYNEQFF
>TRBJ2-7|-|-|TRBV30
TGTGCCTGGAGTGCGGCAAGGACAGCCTACGAGCAGTACTTC
CAWSAARTAYEQYF
>TRBJ2-1|-|many|TRBV20-1
TGCAGTGCTAGAGTTTCATCTAGCGTTAGGCATGAGTTCTTC
CSARVSSSVRHEFF
>TRBJ1-2|-|many|TRBV28
TGTGCCAGCAGTTCCGGGCACCCCTATGGCTACACCTTC
CASSSGHPYGYTF
>TRBJ1-4|-|many|TRBV20-1
TGCAGTGCTAGTCCGGCAGCAACTAATGAAAAACTGTTTTTT
CSASPAATNEKLFF
>TRBJ2-7|-|few|TRBV3-1
TGTGCCAGCAGCCAAGAAGGGCTGAGCTCCTACGAGCAGTACTTC
CASSQEGLSSYEQYF
>TRBJ2-1|-|-|TRBV18
TGTGCCAGCTCAGGGGCGCGAGCCGATGAGCAGTTCTTC
CASSGARADEQFF
>TRBJ2-6|-|few|TRBV19
TGTGCCAGTAGTAGTGGGGTTACTGGGGCCAACGTCCTGACTTTC
CASSSGVTGANVLTF
>TRBJ1-6|-|many|TRBV20-1
TGCAGTGCTAGAAGGCGGGTGGACAATTCACCCCTCCACTTT
CSARRRVDNSPLHF
>TRBJ1-2|TRBD1|many|TRBV5-1
TGCGCCAGCAGCTACGGACAGGGGGCGCCTAACTATGGCTACACCTTC
CASSYGQGAPNYGYTF
>TRBJ2-3|-|many|TRBV7-9
TGTGCCAGCAGCTCGGCCCCTAGCCCGAGCACAGATACGCAGTATTTT
CASSSAPSPSTDTQYF
>TRBJ2-1|-|many|TRBV6-6
TGTGCCAGCAGTTACTCGGGCAATGAGCAGTTCTTC
CASSYSGNEQFF
>TRBJ2-7|-|few|TRBV15
TGTGCCACCAGCAGAGCCCCAGGGGCCTACGAGCAGTACTTC
CATSRAPGAYEQYF
>TRBJ1-6|-|-|TRBV7-9
TGTGCCAGCAGCCTCAGAGGGGAACCCCTCCACTTT
CASSLRGEPLHF
>TRBJ2-5|-|many|TRBV18
TGTGCCAGCTCACCACCGATAAAAGAGACCCAGTACTTC
CASSPPIKETQYF
>TRBJ2-5|-|many|TRBV3-1
TGTGCCAGCAGCCTCCTAAGAGCGGTACAAGAGACCCAGTACTTC
CASSLLRAVQETQYF
>TRBJ2-1|TRBD1|-|TRBV28
TGTGCCAGCAGAATACCGGGACAGGGGGCTGTTGAGCAGTTCTTC
CASRIPGQGAVEQFF
>TRBJ2-5|TRBD2|many|TRBV7-9
TGTGCCAGCAGCCCTCCGGGACTAGCGTGGGAGACCCAGTACTTC
CASSPPGLAWETQYF
>TRBJ2-3|TRBD2|many|TRBV19
TGTGCCAGTACCCCTAGCGGGATGACAGATACGCAGTATTTT
CASTPSGMTDTQYF
>TRBJ2-7|-|many|TRBV6-2/TRBV6-3
TGTGCCAGCACCCTTAGACTCTCCTACGAGCAGTACTTC
CASTLRLSYEQYF
>TRBJ1-6|-|many|TRBV7-2
TGTGCCAGCAGCGCCGACAGCCTCCCTACACCCCTCCACTTT
CASSADSLPTPLHF
>TRBJ1-2|TRBD1|-|TRBV6-1
TGTGCCAGCAGTCGAACAGGGGACCCAATAAACTATGGCTACACCTTC
CASSRTGDPINYGYTF
>TRBJ1-1|TRBD1|-|TRBV30
TGTGCCTGGAGTTCCGGGACAGAAGGGAAGACTGAAGCTTTCTTT
CAWSSGTEGKTEAFF
>TRBJ1-2|-|many|TRBV10-3
TGTGCCATCAGGAAACAGGACCCCTATGGCTACACCTTC
CAIRKQDPYGYTF
>TRBJ1-1|TRBD1|many|TRBV10-3
TGTGCCAGCTACAGGGGTACCCGGGATGAAGCTTTCTTT
CASYRGTRDEAFF
>TRBJ1-1|-|-|TRBV11-2
TGTGCCAGCAGCCCGTGGGGGGCCGGGAACACTGAAGCTTTCTTT
CASSPWGAGNTEAFF
>TRBJ2-3|TRBD1|few|TRBV7-9
TGTGCCAGCAGCCTACAGGGGGCGGTGGGACCTATGGATACGCAGTATTTT
CASSLQGAVGPMDTQYF
>TRBJ2-5|TRBD1|few|TRBV6-1
TGTGCCAGCAACCTGGACAGGGTCCAAGAGACCCAGTACTTC
CASNLDRVQETQYF
>TRBJ1-2|-|few|TRBV4-1
TGCGCCAGCAGCCAACCGGGACGGGTTAACTATGGCTACACCTTC
CASSQPGRVNYGYTF
>TRBJ1-1|-|many|TRBV12-3/TRBV12-4
TGTGCCAGCAGTTTAATAGCAGTGAACACTGAAGCTTTCTTT
CASSLIAVNTEAFF
>TRBJ2-1|-|many|TRBV3-2
TGTGCCAGCACGGCGGGGAGGAATCGCAATGAGCAGTTCTTC
CASTAGRNRNEQFF
>TRBJ1-4|-|many|TRBV3-1
TGTGCCAGCAGCCCGCGGACGGATAATGAAAAACTGTTTTTT
CASSPRTDNEKLFF
>TRBJ1-6|TRBD1|many|TRBV7-2
TGTGCCAGCTCGGGACAGGCGGATTCACCCCTCCACTTT
CASSGQADSPLHF
>TRBJ2-7|TRBD1|many|TRBV6-2/TRBV6-3
TGTGCCAGCGGCGCGGGACAGGGGCCTCACGAGCAGTACTTC
CASGAGQGPHEQYF
>TRBJ1-2|TRBD1|-|TRBV30
TGTGCCTGGAGTGTAGTACAGGGGCTGACCTACACCTTC
CAWSVVQGLTYTF
>TRBJ2-7|-|many|TRBV28
TGTGCCAGCAGACTAAGCAGGAACGAGCAGTACTTC
CASRLSRNEQYF
>TRBJ1-1|-|-|TRBV7-9
TGTGCCAGCAGCTGGGACGCTGCTACTGAAGCTTTCTTT
CASSWDAATEAFF
>TRBJ2-3|TRBD2|-|TRBV24-1
TGTGCCACCAGTGACCCTAGCGGGCCCACAGATACGCAGTATTTT
CATSDPSGPTDTQYF